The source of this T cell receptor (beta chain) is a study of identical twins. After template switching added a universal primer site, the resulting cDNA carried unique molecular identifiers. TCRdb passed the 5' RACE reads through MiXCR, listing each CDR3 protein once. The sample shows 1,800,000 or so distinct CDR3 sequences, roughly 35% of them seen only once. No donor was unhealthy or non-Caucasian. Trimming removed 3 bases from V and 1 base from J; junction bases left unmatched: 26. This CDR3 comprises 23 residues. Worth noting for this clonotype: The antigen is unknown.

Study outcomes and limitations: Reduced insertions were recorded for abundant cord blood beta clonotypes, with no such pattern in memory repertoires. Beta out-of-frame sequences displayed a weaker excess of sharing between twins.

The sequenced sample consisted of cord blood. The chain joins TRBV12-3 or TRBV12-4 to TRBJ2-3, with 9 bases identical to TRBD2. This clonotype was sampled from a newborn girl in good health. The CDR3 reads CASSFKSITSGLLFRAGTDTQYF. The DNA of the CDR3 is TGTGCCAGCAGTTTTAAATCCATAACTAGCGGGCTTCTATTTCGAGCCGGCACAGATACGCAGTATTTT.